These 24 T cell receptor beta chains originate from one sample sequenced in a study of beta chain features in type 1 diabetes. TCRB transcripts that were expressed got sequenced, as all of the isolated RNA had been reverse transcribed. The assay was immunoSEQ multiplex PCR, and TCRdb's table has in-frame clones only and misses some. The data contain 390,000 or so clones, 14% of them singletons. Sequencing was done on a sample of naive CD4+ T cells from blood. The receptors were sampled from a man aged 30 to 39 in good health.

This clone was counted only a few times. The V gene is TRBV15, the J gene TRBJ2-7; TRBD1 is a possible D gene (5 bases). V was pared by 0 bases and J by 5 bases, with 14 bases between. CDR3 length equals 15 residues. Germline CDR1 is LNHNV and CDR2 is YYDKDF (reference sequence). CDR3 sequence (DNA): TGTGCCACCAGCAGAGATCGAAGGGGCGTCGACGAGCAGTACTTC. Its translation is CATSRDRRGVDEQYF. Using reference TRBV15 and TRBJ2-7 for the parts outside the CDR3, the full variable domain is DAMVIQNPRYQVTQFGKPVTLSCSQTLNHNVMYWYQQKSSQAPKLLFHYYDKDFNNEADTPDNFQSRRPNTSFCFLDIRSPGLGDTAMYLCATSRDRRGVDEQYFGPGTRLTVT.

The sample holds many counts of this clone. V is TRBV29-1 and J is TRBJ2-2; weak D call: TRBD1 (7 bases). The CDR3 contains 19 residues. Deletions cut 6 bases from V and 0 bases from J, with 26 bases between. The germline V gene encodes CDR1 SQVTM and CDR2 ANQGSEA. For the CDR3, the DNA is TGCAGCGTGTCAGCAGTTGCATGGCAGGGGGGCGCGAACACCGGGGAGCTGTTTTTT. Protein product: CSVSAVAWQGGANTGELFF.

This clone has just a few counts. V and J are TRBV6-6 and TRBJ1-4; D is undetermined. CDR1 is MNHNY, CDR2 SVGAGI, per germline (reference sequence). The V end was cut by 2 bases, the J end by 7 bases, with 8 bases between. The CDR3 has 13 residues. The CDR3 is CASSYRKSEKLFF. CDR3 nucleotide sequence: TGTGCCAGCAGTTACCGGAAGAGTGAAAAACTGTTTTTT.

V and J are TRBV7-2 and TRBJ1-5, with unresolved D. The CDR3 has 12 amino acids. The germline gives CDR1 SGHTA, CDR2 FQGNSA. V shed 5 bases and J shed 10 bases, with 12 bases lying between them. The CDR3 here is CASSRPLGPQHF. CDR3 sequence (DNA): TGTGCCAGCAGCCGACCCTTGGGTCCCCAGCATTTT.

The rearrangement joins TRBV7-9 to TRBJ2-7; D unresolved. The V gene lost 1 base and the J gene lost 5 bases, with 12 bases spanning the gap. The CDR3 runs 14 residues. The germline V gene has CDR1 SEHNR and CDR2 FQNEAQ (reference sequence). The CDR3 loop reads CASSLVGRLDEQYF. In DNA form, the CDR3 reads TGTGCCAGCAGCTTAGTTGGACGTCTGGACGAGCAGTACTTC.

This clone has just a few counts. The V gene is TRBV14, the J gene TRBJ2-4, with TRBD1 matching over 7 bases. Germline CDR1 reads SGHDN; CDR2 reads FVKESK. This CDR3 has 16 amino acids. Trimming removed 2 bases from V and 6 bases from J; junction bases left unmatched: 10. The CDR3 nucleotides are TGTGCCAGCAGCCAACCCCACGACAGGGCGGGAAACATTCAGTACTTC. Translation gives CASSQPHDRAGNIQYF.

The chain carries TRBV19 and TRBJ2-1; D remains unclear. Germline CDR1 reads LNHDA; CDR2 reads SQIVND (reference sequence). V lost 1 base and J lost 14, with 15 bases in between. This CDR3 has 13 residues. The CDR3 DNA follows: TGTGCCAGTAGTATAGCTGGCCCCTCGGAGAAGTTCTTC. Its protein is CASSIAGPSEKFF.

The DNA for the CDR3 is TGTGCCACCAGCAGAAATAAAGAAGGTACCTACGAGCAGTACTTC. Translated, it gives CATSRNKEGTYEQYF. The chain links TRBV15 to TRBJ2-7; no firm D call. Trimming took off 2 bases at V and 2 bases at J, with 13 bases between the two ends. The CDR3 runs 15 residues. Germline V gene data show CDR1 as LNHNV and CDR2 as YYDKDF (reference sequence).

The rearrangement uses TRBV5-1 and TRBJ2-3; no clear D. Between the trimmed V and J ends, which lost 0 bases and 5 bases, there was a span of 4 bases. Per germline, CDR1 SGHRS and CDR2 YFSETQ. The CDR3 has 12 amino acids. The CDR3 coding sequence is TGCGCCAGCAGCTTGGATGTAGATACGCAGTATTTT. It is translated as CASSLDVDTQYF.

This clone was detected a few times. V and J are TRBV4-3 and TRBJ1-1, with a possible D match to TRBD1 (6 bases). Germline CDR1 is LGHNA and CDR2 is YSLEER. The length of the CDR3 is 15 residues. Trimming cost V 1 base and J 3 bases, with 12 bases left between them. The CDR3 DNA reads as TGCGCCAGCAGCCAAGCAAGGGGGTATCACACTGAAGCTTTCTTT. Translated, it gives CASSQARGYHTEAFF.

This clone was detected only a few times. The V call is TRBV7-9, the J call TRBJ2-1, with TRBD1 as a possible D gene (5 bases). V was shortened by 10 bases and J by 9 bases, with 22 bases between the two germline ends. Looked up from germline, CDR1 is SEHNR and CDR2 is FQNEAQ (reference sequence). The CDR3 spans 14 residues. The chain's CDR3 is CATLRQINDGEQFF. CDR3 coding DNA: TGTGCCACCCTGCGACAGATCAATGATGGTGAGCAGTTCTTC.

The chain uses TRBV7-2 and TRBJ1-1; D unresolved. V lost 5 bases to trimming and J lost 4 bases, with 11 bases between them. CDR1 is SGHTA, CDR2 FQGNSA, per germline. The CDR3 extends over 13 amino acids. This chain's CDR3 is CASSVTMLTEAFF. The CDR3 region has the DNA TGTGCCAGCAGCGTAACGATGCTCACTGAAGCTTTCTTT. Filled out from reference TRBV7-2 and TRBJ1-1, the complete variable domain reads GAGVSQSPSNKVTEKGKDVELRCDPISGHTALYWYRQSLGQGLEFLIYFQGNSAPDKSGLPSDRFSAERTGGSVSTLTIQRTQQEDSAVYLCASSVTMLTEAFFGQGTRLTVV.

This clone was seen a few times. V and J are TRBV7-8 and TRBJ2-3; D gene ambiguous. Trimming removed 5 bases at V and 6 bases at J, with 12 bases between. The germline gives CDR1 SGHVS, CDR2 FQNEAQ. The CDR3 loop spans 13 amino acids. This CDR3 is CASSKNLGDTQYF. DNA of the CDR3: TGTGCCAGCAGCAAAAATCTTGGGGATACGCAGTATTTT.

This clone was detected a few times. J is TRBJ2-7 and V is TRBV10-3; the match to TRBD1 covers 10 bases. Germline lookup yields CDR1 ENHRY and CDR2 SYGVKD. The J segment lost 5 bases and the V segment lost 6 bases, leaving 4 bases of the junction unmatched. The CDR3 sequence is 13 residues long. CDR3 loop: CAIRGTGAHEQYF. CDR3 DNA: TGTGCCATCAGAGGGACAGGGGCCCACGAGCAGTACTTC.

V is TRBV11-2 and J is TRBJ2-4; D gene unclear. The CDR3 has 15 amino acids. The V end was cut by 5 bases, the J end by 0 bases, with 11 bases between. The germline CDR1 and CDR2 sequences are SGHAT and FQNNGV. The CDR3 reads CASSPRGVAKNIQYF. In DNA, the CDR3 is TGTGCCAGCAGCCCTCGAGGAGTAGCCAAAAACATTCAGTACTTC. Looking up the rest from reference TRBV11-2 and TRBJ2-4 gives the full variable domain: EAGVAQSPRYKIIEKRQSVAFWCNPISGHATLYWYQQILGQGPKLLIQFQNNGVVDDSQLPKDRFSAERLKGVDSTLKIQPAKLEDSAVYLCASSPRGVAKNIQYFGAGTRLSVL.

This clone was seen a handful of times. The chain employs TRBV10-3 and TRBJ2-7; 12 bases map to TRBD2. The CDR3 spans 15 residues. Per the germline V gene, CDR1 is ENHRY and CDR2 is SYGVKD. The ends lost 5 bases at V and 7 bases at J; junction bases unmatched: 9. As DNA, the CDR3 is TGTGCCATCAGTCCCCGACTAGCGGGAGCGGCTGAGCAGTACGTC. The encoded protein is CAISPRLAGAAEQYV.

CDR3 DNA: TGTGCCAGCAGAAGGACAGGGGTCTACGAGCAGTACTTC. It encodes CASRRTGVYEQYF. The chain has TRBV25-1 and TRBJ2-7, with 9 bases identical to TRBD1. This CDR3 contains 13 residues. The trim removed 6 bases at V and 3 bases at J, leaving 3 bases unmatched. Germline V gives CDR1 MGHDK, CDR2 SYGVNS.

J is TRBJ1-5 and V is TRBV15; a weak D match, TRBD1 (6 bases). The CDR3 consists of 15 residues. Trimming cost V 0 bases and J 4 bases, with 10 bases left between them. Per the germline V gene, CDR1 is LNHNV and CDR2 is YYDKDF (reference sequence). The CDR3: CATSRERTANQPQHF. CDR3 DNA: TGTGCCACCAGCAGAGAACGGACAGCAAATCAGCCCCAGCATTTT. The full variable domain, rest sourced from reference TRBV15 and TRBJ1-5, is DAMVIQNPRYQVTQFGKPVTLSCSQTLNHNVMYWYQQKSSQAPKLLFHYYDKDFNNEADTPDNFQSRRPNTSFCFLDIRSPGLGDTAMYLCATSRERTANQPQHFGDGTRLSIL.

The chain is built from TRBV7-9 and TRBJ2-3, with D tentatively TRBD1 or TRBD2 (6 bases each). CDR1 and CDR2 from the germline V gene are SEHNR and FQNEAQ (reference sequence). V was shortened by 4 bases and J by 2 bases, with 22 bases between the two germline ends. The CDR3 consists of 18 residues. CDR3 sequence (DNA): TGTGCCAGCAGCTCCCGCCCCCGGGAAAGGGGGGTCACAGATACGCAGTATTTT. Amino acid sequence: CASSSRPRERGVTDTQYF.

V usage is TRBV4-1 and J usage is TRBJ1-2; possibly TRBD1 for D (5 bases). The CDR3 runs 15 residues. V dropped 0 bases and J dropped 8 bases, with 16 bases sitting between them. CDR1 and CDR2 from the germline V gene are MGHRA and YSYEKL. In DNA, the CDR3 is TGCGCCAGCAGCCAAGATGGGCAGGGTGTGATCGGCTACACCTTC. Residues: CASSQDGQGVIGYTF.

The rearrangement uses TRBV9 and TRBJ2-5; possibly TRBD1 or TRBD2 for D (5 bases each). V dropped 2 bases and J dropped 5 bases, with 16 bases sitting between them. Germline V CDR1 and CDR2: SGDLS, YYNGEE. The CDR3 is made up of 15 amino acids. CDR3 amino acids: CASSVVVGGTETQYF. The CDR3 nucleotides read TGTGCCAGCAGCGTCGTAGTTGGGGGAACGGAGACCCAGTACTTC.

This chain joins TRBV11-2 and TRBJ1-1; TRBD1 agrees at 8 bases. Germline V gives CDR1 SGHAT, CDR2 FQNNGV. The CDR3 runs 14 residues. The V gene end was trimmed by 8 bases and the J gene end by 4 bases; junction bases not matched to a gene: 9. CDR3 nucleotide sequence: TGTGCCAGCGACAGGGGCCGCAGGTCCACTGAAGCTTTCTTT. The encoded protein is CASDRGRRSTEAFF.

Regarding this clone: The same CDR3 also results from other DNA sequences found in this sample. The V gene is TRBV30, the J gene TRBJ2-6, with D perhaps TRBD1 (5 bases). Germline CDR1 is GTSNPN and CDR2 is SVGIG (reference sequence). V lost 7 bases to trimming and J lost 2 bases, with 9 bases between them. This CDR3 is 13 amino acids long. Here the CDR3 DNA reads TGTGCCTCCCAGGGCCCTGGGGCCAACGTCCTGACTTTC. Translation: CASQGPGANVLTF.

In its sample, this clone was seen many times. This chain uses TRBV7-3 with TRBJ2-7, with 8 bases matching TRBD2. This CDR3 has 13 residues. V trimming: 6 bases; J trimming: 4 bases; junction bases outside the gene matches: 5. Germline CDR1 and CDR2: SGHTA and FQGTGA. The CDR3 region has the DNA TGTGCCAGCAGACCCACTAGCGGTTACGAGCAGTACGTC. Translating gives CASRPTSGYEQYV.